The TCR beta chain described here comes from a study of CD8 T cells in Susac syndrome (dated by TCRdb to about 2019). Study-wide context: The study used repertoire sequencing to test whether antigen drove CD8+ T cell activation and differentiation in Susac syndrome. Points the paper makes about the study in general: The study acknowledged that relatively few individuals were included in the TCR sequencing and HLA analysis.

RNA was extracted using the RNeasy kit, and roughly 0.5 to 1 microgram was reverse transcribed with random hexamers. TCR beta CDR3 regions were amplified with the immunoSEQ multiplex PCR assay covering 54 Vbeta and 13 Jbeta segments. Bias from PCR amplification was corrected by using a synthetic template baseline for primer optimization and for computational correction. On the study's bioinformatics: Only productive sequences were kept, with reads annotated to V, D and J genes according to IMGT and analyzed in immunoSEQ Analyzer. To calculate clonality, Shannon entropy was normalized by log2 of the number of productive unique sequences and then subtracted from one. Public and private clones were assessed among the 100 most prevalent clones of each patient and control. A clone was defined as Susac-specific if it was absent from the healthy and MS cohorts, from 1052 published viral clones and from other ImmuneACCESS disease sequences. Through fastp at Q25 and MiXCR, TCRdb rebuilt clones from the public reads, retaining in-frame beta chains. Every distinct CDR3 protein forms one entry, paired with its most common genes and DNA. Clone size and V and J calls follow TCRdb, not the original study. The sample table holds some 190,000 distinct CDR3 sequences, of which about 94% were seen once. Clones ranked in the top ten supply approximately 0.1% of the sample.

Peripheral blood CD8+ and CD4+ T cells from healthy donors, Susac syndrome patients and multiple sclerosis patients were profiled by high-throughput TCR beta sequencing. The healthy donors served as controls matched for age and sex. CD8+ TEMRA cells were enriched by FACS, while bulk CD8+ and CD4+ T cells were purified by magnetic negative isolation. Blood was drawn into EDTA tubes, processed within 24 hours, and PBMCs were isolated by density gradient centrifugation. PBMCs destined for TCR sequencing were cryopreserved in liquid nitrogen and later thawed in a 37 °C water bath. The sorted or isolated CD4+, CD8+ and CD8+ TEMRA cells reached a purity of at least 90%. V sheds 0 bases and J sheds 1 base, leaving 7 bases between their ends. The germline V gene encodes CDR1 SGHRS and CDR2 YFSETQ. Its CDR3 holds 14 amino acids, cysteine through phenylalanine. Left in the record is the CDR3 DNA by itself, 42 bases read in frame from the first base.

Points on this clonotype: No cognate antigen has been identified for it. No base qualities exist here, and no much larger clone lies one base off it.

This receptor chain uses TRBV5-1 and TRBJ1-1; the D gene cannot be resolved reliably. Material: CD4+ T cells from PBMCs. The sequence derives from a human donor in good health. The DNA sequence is TGCGCCAGCAGCTTGGACGGCAGGAACACTGAAGCTTTCTTT. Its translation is CASSLDGRNTEAFF.